These 4 T cell receptor beta chains came from one sample sequenced in a study of blood T cells in healthy people across ages. Through a sample-barcoded 5' primer and a J-beta primer mix, a second PCR was run for about 7 to 12 cycles. TCRdb reprocessed the 5' RACE reads via MiXCR and lists one record per CDR3 protein. The sample has roughly 700,000 distinct CDR3 sequences, around 25% seen once. This same sample was also taken into another study, of T cells of mothers and their children.

Sample: blood. These receptors were collected from a boy aged 5-17 years in good health.

This clonotype has just a few counts. The chain combines TRBV4-1 with TRBJ1-4; D is uncertain. The CDR3 loop spans 14 amino acids. V was trimmed by 0 bases and J by 4 bases, leaving 6 bases between them. The germline gives CDR1 MGHRA, CDR2 YSYEKL. CDR3 nucleotide sequence: TGCGCCAGCAGCCAAGAATATGGTAATGAAAAACTGTTTTTT. This sequence encodes CASSQEYGNEKLFF.

This clonotype was observed a few times. The chain has TRBV9 and TRBJ1-1, with D tentatively TRBD1 (5 bases). The CDR3 is made up of 14 amino acids. Germline CDR1 is SGDLS and CDR2 is YYNGEE. The V end lost 3 bases, the J end lost 5 bases, and 14 bases lay between the germline ends. The CDR3 spells CASSAPGPRTEAFF. As DNA, the CDR3 is TGTGCCAGCAGCGCTCCAGGGCCGAGGACTGAAGCTTTCTTT.

A few counts support this clonotype. The genes are TRBV12-3 or TRBV12-4 and TRBJ1-4, with D tentatively TRBD1 (6 bases). The length of the CDR3 is 18 residues. Deletions cut 4 bases from V and 2 bases from J, with 20 bases between. In DNA, the CDR3 is TGTGCCAGCAGTTCCTGGGCATCTAGGGGGACTACTAATGAAAAACTGTTTTTT. This gives the protein CASSSWASRGTTNEKLFF.

This clonotype was picked up a small number of times. The chain employs TRBV7-3 and TRBJ2-2; D not resolved. V lost 5 bases, J lost 2 bases, and 9 bases lay in between. The germline V gene has CDR1 SGHTA and CDR2 FQGTGA. The length of the CDR3 is 14 residues. The CDR3 loop reads CASSPQYNTGELFF. The CDR3 DNA follows: TGTGCCAGCAGCCCCCAGTATAACACCGGGGAGCTGTTTTTT.